The T cell receptor (beta chain) under discussion was sequenced for a study of blood T cell repertoires in COVID-19. Whole-study context: Samples representing acute and convalescent COVID-19 were sourced from the United States, Italy and Spain.

Seattle participants joined during active infection and were tracked over time. Using immunoSEQ multiplex PCR, the repertoire was profiled, and TCRdb retains in-frame clones only, with some absent. The sample contains 390,000 or so clones, 89% of which appear only once. Germline V gives CDR1 LGHNA, CDR2 YSLEER. Trimming pared 0 bases from V and 10 bases from J, leaving 15 bases between. The CDR3 loop spans 14 amino acids. The source material was peripheral blood. This chain connects TRBV4-3 to TRBJ1-2, with unresolved D. This sequence was found in a woman in her twenties or thirties with COVID-19, enrolled during active disease. CDR3 sequence: CASSQDRDSRLYTF. In DNA form, the CDR3 reads TGCGCCAGCAGCCAAGATCGGGATTCAAGGCTCTACACCTTC.